These 27 T cell receptor beta chains were all obtained from the same sample, sequenced in a study of neoadjuvant anti-PD-1 for oral cavity cancer. Described time point: after neoadjuvant nivolumab, at surgical resection. The protocol was immunoSEQ multiplex PCR, while the TCRdb copy is restricted to in-frame clones and leaves out a portion. This sample has approximately 10,000 clones, with approximately 64% found just once. This specimen was PBMCs, taken after nivolumab (anti-PD-1) treatment. These receptors came from a person between 40 and 80 years old with oral cavity squamous cell carcinoma.

In this sample, this clone turned up a few times. The V and J genes are TRBV4-2 and TRBJ2-5; a possible D gene is TRBD2 (6 bases). The CDR3 runs to 16 residues. Germline loops: CDR1 LGHNA, CDR2 YNFKEQ. V was clipped by 0 bases and J by 5 bases, with 16 bases between them. CDR3 sequence (DNA): TGTGCCAGCAGCCAAGAAGGTCCTGGCGGGGCTGAGACCCAGTACTTC. Amino acid sequence: CASSQEGPGGAETQYF.

The rearrangement joins TRBV11-2 to TRBJ2-1; D not certain. V was pared by 1 base and J by 2 bases, with 9 bases between. Germline V gene data show CDR1 as SGHAT and CDR2 as FQNNGV. The CDR3 is 15 amino acids. The CDR3 spells CASSLAPSTYNEQFF. CDR3 nucleotide sequence: TGTGCCAGCAGCTTAGCCCCTAGTACCTACAATGAGCAGTTCTTC.

The chain carries TRBV9 and TRBJ1-5, with D unresolved. Trimming stripped 3 bases from V and 3 bases from J, with 10 bases between. CDR1 is SGDLS and CDR2 is YYNGEE in the germline V gene. The CDR3 is made up of 14 amino acids. Here the CDR3 DNA reads TGTGCCAGCAGCGCCGTGGCAGACAATCAGCCCCAGCATTTT. Translated, it gives CASSAVADNQPQHF.

This clone showed up just a few times. The chain uses TRBV7-8 and TRBJ1-4; D is unresolved. Germline V gene lookup returns CDR1 SGHVS and CDR2 FQNEAQ. This CDR3 has 14 amino acids. The germline V and J ends were trimmed by 2 bases and 5 bases, with 9 bases remaining between them. In DNA, the CDR3 is TGTGCCAGCAGCTTATCGGGTTTCAATGAAAAACTGTTTTTT. Residues: CASSLSGFNEKLFF.

This sequence joins TRBV9 and TRBJ2-1, with D perhaps matching TRBD1 or TRBD2 (5 bases each). The ends were cut back, 4 bases at V and 4 bases at J, with 9 bases in the middle. CDR1 SGDLS and CDR2 YYNGEE come from the germline V gene. This CDR3 comprises 13 residues. CDR3 sequence: CASSSGPYNEQFF. The CDR3, as DNA: TGTGCCAGCAGCTCGGGACCTTACAATGAGCAGTTCTTC.

This clone is a singleton in its sample. The rearrangement links TRBV5-1 to TRBJ2-2; 9 positions match TRBD2. The CDR3 length is 20 residues. Germline CDR1 is SGHRS and CDR2 is YFSETQ. Trimming at V came to 0 bases and at J to 9 bases, leaving 21 bases not matched to a gene. Here the CDR3 DNA reads TGCGCCAGCAGCTTGGGTCTAGCGGGGAGCCTTGGTCGGGGTTCCTGGGAGCTGTTTTTT. It translates to CASSLGLAGSLGRGSWELFF.

CDR3 region: CASSEDSPEDTQYF. The DNA for the CDR3 is TGCGCCAGCAGTGAAGACAGCCCGGAAGATACGCAGTATTTT. V and J are TRBV10-1 and TRBJ2-3; maybe TRBD1 (5 bases). Trimming left V 3 bases short and J 5 bases short, with 12 bases between. This CDR3 is 14 amino acids long. CDR1 and CDR2 from the germline V gene are WNHNN and SYGVQD (reference sequence).

With regard to this clone: The conserved closing phenylalanine or tryptophan is absent in this CDR3, likely reflecting a read error. The V and J genes are TRBV2 and TRBJ1-2, with D uncertain. Germline lookup yields CDR1 SNHLY and CDR2 FYNNEI. The CDR3 loop spans 11 amino acids. As DNA, the CDR3 is TGCGGCAGACCCGGCGCCCAAGGCTACACCCTC. This gives the protein CGRPGAQGYTL.

V is TRBV6-1 and J is TRBJ2-1; 7 nucleotides match TRBD2. CDR1 and CDR2 from the germline V gene are MNHNS and SASEGT. V was pared by 2 bases and J by 0 bases, with 7 bases of the junction left unmatched. The CDR3 runs to 17 residues. For the CDR3, the DNA is TGTGCCAGCAGTGAAAAGGGACTATTCAACTCCTACAATGAGCAGTTCTTC. This translates into CASSEKGLFNSYNEQFF.

This clone showed up just a few times. This sequence joins TRBV6-5 and TRBJ1-2, with 9 nucleotides matching TRBD1. V dropped 10 bases and J dropped 8; count of bases not matched to a gene: 8. Per germline, CDR1 MNHEY and CDR2 SVGAGI. The length of the CDR3 is 12 residues. The CDR3 protein is CATRRTGEGYTF. CDR3 nucleotide sequence: TGTGCCACACGACGGACAGGGGAAGGCTACACCTTC.

This clone showed up just a few times. The chain links TRBV11-2 to TRBJ2-7; D is perhaps TRBD1 (6 bases). V gave up 1 base and J gave up 2 bases, with 12 bases separating them. There are 15 residues in the CDR3. Germline V gives CDR1 SGHAT, CDR2 FQNNGV. This CDR3 is CASSLGGTQTYEQYF. Here the CDR3 DNA reads TGTGCCAGCAGCTTAGGAGGGACACAAACCTACGAGCAGTACTTC. Full variable domain (remainder filled in from reference TRBV11-2 and TRBJ2-7): EAGVAQSPRYKIIEKRQSVAFWCNPISGHATLYWYQQILGQGPKLLIQFQNNGVVDDSQLPKDRFSAERLKGVDSTLKIQPAKLEDSAVYLCASSLGGTQTYEQYFGPGTRLTVT.

The V gene is TRBV16, the J gene TRBJ2-7; D may match TRBD1 or TRBD2 (5 bases each). The CDR3 extends over 15 amino acids. Germline assignment: CDR1 KGHSY and CDR2 FQNENV. With 6 bases removed from V and 3 bases from J, the gap between germline ends came to 18 bases. The CDR3 protein is CASRPGRRGIYEQYF. The CDR3 coding sequence is TGTGCCAGCAGACCGGGACGCCGGGGAATCTACGAGCAGTACTTC.

The chain couples TRBV6-1 to TRBJ2-5; TRBD1 or TRBD2 may be the D gene (5 bases each). V dropped 7 bases and J dropped 2 bases, with 17 bases sitting between them. CDR1 and CDR2 from the germline V gene are MNHNS and SASEGT. This CDR3 region has 15 residues. The CDR3: CASTLYRGRQETQYF. DNA for the CDR3: TGTGCCAGCACCCTCTATAGGGGACGGCAAGAGACCCAGTACTTC.

The chain employs TRBV28 and TRBJ2-1; 10 positions match TRBD2. The germline V gene has CDR1 MDHEN and CDR2 SYDVKM. This CDR3 is 15 amino acids long. With V trimmed by 3 bases and J by 10 bases, 9 bases remained unmatched. The CDR3 protein is CASSFGGLASREQFF. The CDR3 DNA reads TGTGCCAGCAGTTTCGGGGGACTAGCGTCACGGGAGCAGTTCTTC.

This chain joins TRBV5-4 and TRBJ1-1, with 7 bases aligning to TRBD1. J gave up 3 bases and V 4 bases, and 6 bases lay outside the gene matches. This CDR3 contains 14 residues. CDR1 and CDR2 from the germline V gene are SGHNT and YYREEE (reference sequence). The CDR3, as DNA: TGTGCCAGCAGCGCACAGGGGAGGGACACTGAAGCTTTCTTT. Translation: CASSAQGRDTEAFF.

This clone was recorded a few times. The J gene is TRBJ1-4, the V gene TRBV27, with 7 bases identical to TRBD1. The CDR3 totals 14 residues. The V gene end was trimmed by 6 bases and the J gene end by 8 bases; junction bases not matched to a gene: 9. Per germline, CDR1 MNHEY and CDR2 SMNVEV (reference sequence). CDR3 in DNA: TGTGCCAGCAGGTCGACAGGGTTGGGCGAAAAACTGTTTTTT. This gives the protein CASRSTGLGEKLFF.

This chain uses TRBV4-1 with TRBJ2-5; 9 bases are a match to TRBD1. This CDR3 has 17 amino acids. Losses at the gene ends were 2 bases for V and 6 bases for J; bases not matched to a gene: 13. CDR1 MGHRA and CDR2 YSYEKL come from the germline V gene. CDR3 in amino acids: CASSQPDRGDLRKTQYF. In nucleotides, the CDR3 is TGCGCCAGCAGCCAACCTGACAGGGGGGATCTTAGGAAGACCCAGTACTTC.

The gene calls are TRBV19 and TRBJ2-1, with a weak D call TRBD2 (6 bases). CDR1 LNHDA and CDR2 SQIVND come from the germline V gene (reference sequence). V was cut by 3 bases and J by 7 bases, with 13 bases left in between. This CDR3 has 14 residues. The CDR3 protein is CASSMLAGNNEQFF. Written as DNA, the CDR3 is TGTGCCAGTAGTATGTTGGCGGGGAATAATGAGCAGTTCTTC. Supplemented by reference TRBV19 and TRBJ2-1, the full variable domain reads DGGITQSPKYLFRKEGQNVTLSCEQNLNHDAMYWYRQDPGQGLRLIYYSQIVNDFQKGDIAEGYSVSREKKESFPLTVTSAQKNPTAFYLCASSMLAGNNEQFFGPGTRLTVL.

This clone showed up just a few times. The chain employs TRBV10-2 and TRBJ1-5; the match to TRBD1 covers 10 bases. Germline values: CDR1 WSHSY, CDR2 SAAADI. CDR3 size: 13 residues. Trimming cost V 8 bases and J 6 bases; bases outside gene matches: 4. CDR3 region: CASRDRGGQPQHF. Written as DNA, the CDR3 is TGCGCCAGCCGGGACAGGGGAGGTCAGCCCCAGCATTTT.

This chain connects TRBV7-2 to TRBJ1-1, with 12 bases fitting TRBD1. CDR3 size: 16 residues. The J segment lost 4 bases and the V segment lost 5 bases, leaving 8 bases of the junction unmatched. CDR1 SGHTA and CDR2 FQGNSA come from the germline V gene. As DNA, the CDR3 is TGTGCCAGCAGCGGCCGGGACAGGGGGCTTGTCACTGAAGCTTTCTTT. Translation gives CASSGRDRGLVTEAFF.

V is TRBV27 and J is TRBJ2-4; TRBD1 matches at 10 bases. The CDR3 spans 18 residues. Germline V gene data show CDR1 as MNHEY and CDR2 as SMNVEV (reference sequence). V was clipped by 2 bases and J by 0 bases; unmatched bases: 7. The CDR3 loop reads CASSLSPRQGAAKNIQYF. DNA for the CDR3: TGTGCCAGCAGTTTAAGCCCCCGACAGGGGGCAGCCAAAAACATTCAGTACTTC.

The chain combines TRBV15 with TRBJ1-1; TRBD1 is a possible D gene (6 bases). CDR3 length: 14 residues. V lost 3 bases, J lost 1 base, and 9 bases lay in between. Germline lookup yields CDR1 LNHNV and CDR2 YYDKDF (reference sequence). CDR3 loop: CATSSRGTNTEAFF. DNA for the CDR3: TGTGCCACCAGCAGCAGGGGAACGAACACTGAAGCTTTCTTT.

This clone showed up just once. This chain uses TRBV4-1 with TRBJ1-1; 8 bases are shared with TRBD1. Germline-derived CDR1 and CDR2 are MGHRA and YSYEKL. CDR3 length: 12 residues. V shed 5 bases and J 8 bases; nucleotides not matched to a gene: 4. The CDR3 nucleotides read TGCGCCAGCAGCTACAGGGGGGCCGAAGCTTTCTTT. This gives the protein CASSYRGAEAFF.

V usage is TRBV14 and J usage is TRBJ2-3; the match to TRBD2 covers 10 bases. The CDR3 loop spans 16 amino acids. The germline V gene has CDR1 SGHDN and CDR2 FVKESK. Unmatched junction bases numbered 4, after V lost 4 bases and J lost 0 bases. CDR3 coding DNA: TGTGCCAGCAGCCGGTTGACTAGCGGGAGCACAGATACGCAGTATTTT. This translates into CASSRLTSGSTDTQYF.

This clone has just a few counts. This chain connects TRBV11-2 to TRBJ1-5; D unresolved. The CDR3 covers 12 residues. V was cut by 1 base and J by 7 bases, with 5 bases left in between. Per the germline V gene, CDR1 is SGHAT and CDR2 is FQNNGV. The CDR3 protein is CASSLVGQPQHF. CDR3 bases: TGTGCCAGCAGCTTAGTTGGGCAGCCCCAGCATTTT.

This clone was observed a single time. This chain joins TRBV2 and TRBJ1-5; 8 positions match TRBD1. The V gene end was trimmed by 7 bases and the J gene end by 4 bases; junction bases not matched to a gene: 6. CDR3 size: 14 residues. In germline, CDR1 is SNHLY, CDR2 FYNNEI. This CDR3 reads CASNSQGANQPQHF. The CDR3 DNA reads as TGTGCCAGCAACTCCCAGGGGGCGAATCAGCCCCAGCATTTT.

This rearrangement joins TRBV30 to TRBJ1-1, with D uncertain. The V and J ends lost 4 bases and 1 base respectively, with 7 bases between them. Per the germline V gene, CDR1 is GTSNPN and CDR2 is SVGIG (reference sequence). The CDR3 loop spans 12 amino acids. This CDR3 reads CAWILGNTEAFF. The CDR3 region has the DNA TGTGCCTGGATATTGGGGAACACTGAAGCTTTCTTT.